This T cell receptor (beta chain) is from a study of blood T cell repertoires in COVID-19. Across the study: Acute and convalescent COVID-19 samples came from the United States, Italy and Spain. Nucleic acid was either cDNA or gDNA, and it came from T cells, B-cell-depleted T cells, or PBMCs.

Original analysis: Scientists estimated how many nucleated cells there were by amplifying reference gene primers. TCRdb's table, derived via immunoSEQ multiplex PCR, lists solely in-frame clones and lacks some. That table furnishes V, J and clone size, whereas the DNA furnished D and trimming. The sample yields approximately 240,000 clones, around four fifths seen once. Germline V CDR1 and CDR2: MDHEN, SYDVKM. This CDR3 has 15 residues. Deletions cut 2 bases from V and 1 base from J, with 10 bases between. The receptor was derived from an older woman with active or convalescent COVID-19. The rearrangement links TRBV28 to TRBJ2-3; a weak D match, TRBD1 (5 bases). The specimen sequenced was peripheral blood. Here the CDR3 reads CASSLGAWGTDTQYF. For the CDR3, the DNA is TGTGCCAGCAGTTTAGGGGCGTGGGGCACAGATACGCAGTATTTT.